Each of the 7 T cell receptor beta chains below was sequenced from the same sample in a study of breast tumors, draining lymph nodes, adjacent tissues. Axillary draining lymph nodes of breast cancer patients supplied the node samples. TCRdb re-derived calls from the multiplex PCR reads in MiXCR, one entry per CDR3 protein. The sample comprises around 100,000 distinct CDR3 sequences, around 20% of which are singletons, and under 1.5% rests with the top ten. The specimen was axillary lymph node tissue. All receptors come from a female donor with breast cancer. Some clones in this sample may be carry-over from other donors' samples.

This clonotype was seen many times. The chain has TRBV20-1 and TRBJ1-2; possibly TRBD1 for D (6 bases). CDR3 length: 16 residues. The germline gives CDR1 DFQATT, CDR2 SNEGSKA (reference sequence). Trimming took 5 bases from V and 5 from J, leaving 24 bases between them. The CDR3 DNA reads TGCAGTGCTCCTACCCTCCAGGGGCCCTCCGATTATGGCTACACCTTC. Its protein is CSAPTLQGPSDYGYTF.

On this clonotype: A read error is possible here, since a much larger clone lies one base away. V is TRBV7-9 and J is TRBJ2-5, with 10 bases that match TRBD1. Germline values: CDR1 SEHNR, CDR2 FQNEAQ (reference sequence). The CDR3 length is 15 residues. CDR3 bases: TGTGCCAGCAGCGCCCCGACAGGGGGCGGAGAGGCCCAGTACTTC. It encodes CASSAPTGGGEAQYF.

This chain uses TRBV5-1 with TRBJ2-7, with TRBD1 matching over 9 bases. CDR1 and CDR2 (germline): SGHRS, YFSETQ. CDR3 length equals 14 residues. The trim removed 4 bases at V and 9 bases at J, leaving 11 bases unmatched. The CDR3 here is CASSVNPGQGVQYF. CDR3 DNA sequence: TGCGCCAGCAGCGTAAATCCGGGACAGGGAGTGCAGTACTTC. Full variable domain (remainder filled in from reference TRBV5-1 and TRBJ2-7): KAGVTQTPRYLIKTRGQQVTLSCSPISGHRSVSWYQQTPGQGLQFLFEYFSETQRNKGNFPGRFSGRQFSNSRSEMNVSTLELGDSALYLCASSVNPGQGVQYFGPGTRLTVT.

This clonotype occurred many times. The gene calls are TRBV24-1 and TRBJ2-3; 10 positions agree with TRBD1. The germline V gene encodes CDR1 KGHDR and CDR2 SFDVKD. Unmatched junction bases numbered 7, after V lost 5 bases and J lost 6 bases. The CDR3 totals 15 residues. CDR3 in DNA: TGTGCCACCAGTGCCCGGGACAGGGGTGCGGATACGCAGTATTTT. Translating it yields CATSARDRGADTQYF.

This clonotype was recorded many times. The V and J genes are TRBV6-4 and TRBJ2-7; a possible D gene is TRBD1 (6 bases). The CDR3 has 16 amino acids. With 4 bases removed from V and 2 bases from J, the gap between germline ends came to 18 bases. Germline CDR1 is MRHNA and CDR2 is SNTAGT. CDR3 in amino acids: CASSALGQSTAYEQYF. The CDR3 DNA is TGTGCCAGCAGTGCGTTGGGACAAAGCACAGCCTACGAGCAGTACTTC.

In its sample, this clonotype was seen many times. The CDR3 spells CASNSDGGASGYTF. CDR3 DNA sequence: TGCGCCAGCAATTCGGACGGAGGGGCGAGTGGCTACACCTTC. V gene TRBV5-1 combines with J gene TRBJ1-2; possibly TRBD1 for D (5 bases). Trimming took off 6 bases at V and 7 bases at J, with 19 bases between the two ends. This CDR3 is built from 14 residues. CDR1 SGHRS and CDR2 YFSETQ come from the germline V gene.

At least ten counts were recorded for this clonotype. The CDR3 protein is CASSGGGSYNSPLHF. The CDR3 nucleotides are TGTGCCAGCAGCGGGGGGGGCTCCTATAATTCACCCCTCCACTTT. The chain joins TRBV5-4 to TRBJ1-6; D possibly corresponds to TRBD1 (5 bases). Germline V CDR1 and CDR2: SGHNT, YYREEE (reference sequence). The CDR3 is 15 amino acids. Trimming stripped 4 bases from V and 0 bases from J, with 8 bases between.